This entry concerns a single T cell receptor (beta chain). This table comes from immunoSEQ multiplex PCR, and its TCRdb copy is limited to in-frame clones, with some not included. The repertoire holds about 180,000 clones, with more than 70% as singletons. V lost 0 bases and J 2 bases, leaving 8 bases between the germline ends. Germline CDR1 and CDR2: LGHDT and YNNKEL (reference sequence). There are 15 residues in the CDR3. This sample was included in a study of blood T cell repertoires in COVID-19. The chain combines TRBV3-1 (or the pseudogene TRBV3-2) with TRBJ2-1; possible D gene TRBD2, 5 bases. This receptor was taken from a man aged 40-55 years with active or convalescent COVID-19. The sample was peripheral blood. The CDR3 is CASSQEPGAYNEQFF. CDR3 bases: TGTGCCAGCAGCCAAGAGCCCGGGGCCTACAATGAGCAGTTCTTC.